This T cell receptor (beta chain) was identified during a study of identical twins. A single record per CDR3 protein comes from TCRdb applying MiXCR to the 5' RACE reads. The sample consists of around 100,000 distinct CDR3 sequences, about 6.1% of them appearing once. The table lists this clonotype with many counts. Source material: memory T cells sorted from blood. The receptor was derived from a woman in her forties or fifties in good health.

The CDR3 sequence: CASSSLPGVGGVDEQFF. CDR3 nucleotides: TGCGCCAGCAGCTCACTCCCGGGAGTAGGGGGGGTCGATGAGCAGTTCTTC. V usage is TRBV5-1 and J usage is TRBJ2-1; a possible D gene is TRBD2 (7 bases). CDR3 length: 17 amino acids. V lost 3 bases and J 8 bases, leaving 24 bases between the germline ends. Germline assignment: CDR1 SGHRS and CDR2 YFSETQ.